This T cell receptor beta chain emerged from a study of T cells in localized non-small cell lung cancer (dated by TCRdb to 2020 to 2022). Some background on the complete study: Comparing tumors with uninvolved tumor-adjacent lungs, the study looked at the T cell repertoires of 220 or so patients with early-stage NSCLC. The cohort comprised 236 treatment-naïve NSCLC patients with resected, localized lung tumors. NSCLC patients had a mean age of roughly 66 years, and around 140 were male and about 110 female. Broader findings and caveats from the paper: Uninvolved tumor-adjacent lung showed the highest T cell clonality, higher than tumor, which suggests more focused antigenic responses in the uninvolved tumor-adjacent lung. Higher blood T cell density associated with longer overall survival, while higher adjacent-lung clonality associated with shorter survival. Because multi-region tumor sequencing was not done, intratumor heterogeneity could not be ruled out. Since the design was exploratory, TCR variables were selected using unadjusted p-values with no false-discovery rate correction. A median of 57 of the top 100 tumor clones turned up in the paired uninvolved adjacent lung, and some 28 of those clones also ranked among the top 100 of that same adjacent lung.

The trim is 2 bases for V and 3 bases for J, with a gap of 5 bases between the germline ends. CDR1 SGHDN and CDR2 FVKESK are derived from the germline V gene. The CDR3 measures 14 amino acids from cysteine to phenylalanine. Just the 42-base CDR3 DNA is kept, in frame starting at base 1. TCR beta CDR3 regions were sequenced from DNA using the immunoSEQ Assay. The published analysis was carried out like this. To compute T cell density, TCR beta template counts were normalized to usable DNA, which was estimated by amplifying housekeeping genes. Richness was estimated using the preseqR package, with extrapolation to 400,000 templates for PBMC samples and to 120,000 templates for tissue samples. Clonality was defined as one minus Pielou's evenness. Tissue-enriched TCRs were identified by differential abundance testing using productive amino-acid clonotypes, minimum total count 5 and alpha 0.1. The Jaccard Index and the Morisita Overlap Index were used to measure how much the repertoires overlapped between compartments. GLIPH clustered TCR beta CDR3s with public tetramer-defined viral CDR3s; viral motifs required at least three viral sequences plus V-gene enrichment. This immuneACCESS table, as held by TCRdb, lists in-frame sequences with V and J called but not all clones. Of the missing ones, under half trace to an unresolved V gene in checked studies; the others have no known cause. That table gives V, J and clone size, and the DNA gave D and trimming. The sample table shows roughly 84,000 clones, and roughly 91% are seen once. The ten largest clones add up to around a fifth of the sample.

On this clone itself: Its cognate antigen has yet to be identified. No base qualities exist here, and no much larger clone lies one base off it.

At diagnosis, peripheral blood, uninvolved tumor-adjacent lung and tumor were collected and were preserved as a mix of fresh-frozen and FFPE material. For TCR repertoire profiling, blood samples were analyzed in the form of peripheral blood mononuclear cells. The sample was peripheral blood, taken before any cancer treatment. The chain uses TRBV14 and TRBJ2-6; no D segment can be confidently identified. This TCR derives from a woman aged 40 to 75 with stage I squamous cell lung carcinoma. CDR3 loop: CASSQRSGANVLTF. The DNA sequence follows: TGTGCCAGCAGCCAAAGGAGTGGGGCCAACGTCCTGACTTTC.